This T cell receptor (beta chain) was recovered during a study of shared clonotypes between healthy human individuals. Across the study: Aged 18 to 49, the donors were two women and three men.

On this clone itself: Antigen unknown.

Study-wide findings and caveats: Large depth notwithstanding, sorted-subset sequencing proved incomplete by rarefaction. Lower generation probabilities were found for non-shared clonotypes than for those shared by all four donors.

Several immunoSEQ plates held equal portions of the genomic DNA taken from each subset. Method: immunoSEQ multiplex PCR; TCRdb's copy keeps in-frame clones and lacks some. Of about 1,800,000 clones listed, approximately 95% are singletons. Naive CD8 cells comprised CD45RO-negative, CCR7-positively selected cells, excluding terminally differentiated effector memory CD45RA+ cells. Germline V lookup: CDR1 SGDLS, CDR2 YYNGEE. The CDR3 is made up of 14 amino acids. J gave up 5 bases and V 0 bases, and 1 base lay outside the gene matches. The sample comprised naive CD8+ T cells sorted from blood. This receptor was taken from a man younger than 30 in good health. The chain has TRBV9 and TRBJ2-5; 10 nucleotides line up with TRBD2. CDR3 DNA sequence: TGTGCCAGCAGCGTAGAGGGACTAGCGGAGACCCAGTACTTC. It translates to CASSVEGLAETQYF.